The 19 T cell receptor beta chains below were found in one sample sequenced in a study of blood T cells in healthy people across ages. The second PCR ran roughly 6 to 11 cycles with a sample-barcoded 5' primer and J-beta primers. Via MiXCR, TCRdb re-called the 5' RACE reads, giving one row per CDR3 protein. The top ten hold about an eighth of the sample, which has 800,000 to 950,000 distinct CDR3 sequences, around 48% seen once. Sequenced: blood. Source of these receptors: a man aged 30-40 years in good health.

This clonotype turned up a few times. The V gene is TRBV6-5, the J gene TRBJ1-1; weak D call: TRBD1 (6 bases). Germline lookup yields CDR1 MNHEY and CDR2 SVGAGI. This CDR3 has 15 amino acids. Trimming removed 2 bases from V and 2 bases from J, with 12 bases in between. The CDR3 coding sequence is TGTGCCAGCAGTTACCAACAGGGAATAAACACTGAAGCTTTCTTT. Translating gives CASSYQQGINTEAFF.

The V and J genes are TRBV10-3 and TRBJ2-5, with unresolved D. In germline, CDR1 is ENHRY, CDR2 SYGVKD. V was trimmed by 4 bases and J by 1 base, leaving 7 bases between them. The CDR3 runs 13 residues. CDR3 sequence (DNA): TGTGCCATCAGTGCCCCCCCCCAAGAGACCCAGTACTTC. Amino acid sequence: CAISAPPQETQYF.

This chain uses TRBV7-2 with TRBJ1-2; D may be TRBD1 (6 bases). Trimming cost V 3 bases and J 7 bases, with 15 bases left between them. CDR3 length: 14 amino acids. CDR1 and CDR2 (germline): SGHTA, FQGNSA. The CDR3 loop is CASSFGGRQRGYTF. Here the CDR3 DNA reads TGTGCCAGCAGCTTTGGGGGGCGCCAGCGTGGCTACACCTTC.

This clonotype was seen only a few times. One junction end disagrees with the germline gene, perhaps due to a read error. This sequence joins TRBV5-1 and TRBJ2-7; no definite D call. Looked up from germline, CDR1 is SGHRS and CDR2 is YFSETQ. The CDR3 sequence is 14 residues long. DNA of the CDR3: TGTGCCAGCAGCTTAGCTGGGAACGCCTACGAGCAGTACTTC. This translates into CASSLAGNAYEQYF. The full variable domain, in which reference TRBV5-1 and TRBJ2-7 provide the parts outside the CDR3, is KAGVTQTPRYLIKTRGQQVTLSCSPISGHRSVSWYQQTPGQGLQFLFEYFSETQRNKGNFPGRFSGRQFSNSRSEMNVSTLELGDSALYLCASSLAGNAYEQYFGPGTRLTVT.

The V call is TRBV29-1, the J call TRBJ2-1, with 7 bases that match TRBD2. V shed 8 bases, J shed 5 bases, and the junction held 6 bases outside the gene matches. The CDR3 sequence is 12 residues long. Germline-derived CDR1 and CDR2 are SQVTM and ANQGSEA. CDR3 sequence (DNA): TGCAGCTCCTCGCTAGCGGACAATGAGCAGTTCTTC. As protein: CSSSLADNEQFF.

The chain uses TRBV18 and TRBJ1-2; TRBD1 matches 7 bases. With V trimmed by 6 bases and J by 7 bases, 14 bases remained unmatched. This CDR3 is built from 15 residues. Germline CDR1 and CDR2: KGHSH and LQKENI. The CDR3 is CASSDQDRDSGGYTF. Here the CDR3 DNA reads TGTGCCAGCTCCGACCAAGACAGGGATTCGGGTGGCTACACCTTC.

The chain carries TRBV3-1 and TRBJ1-2, with 7 bases fitting TRBD1. Germline CDR1 LGHDT, CDR2 YNNKEL (reference sequence). The CDR3 contains 13 residues. The junction had 7 bases not matched to a gene; V was cut back by 4 bases and J by 8 bases. CDR3 DNA sequence: TGTGCCAGCAGCCGAGGGGGCGACACGGGCTACACCTTC. Translating it yields CASSRGGDTGYTF.

Comment on this clonotype: The junction and the germline gene differ at one end; a read error may be behind it. The chain carries TRBV10-3 and TRBJ2-3, with TRBD2 matching 10 bases. Per germline, CDR1 ENHRY and CDR2 SYGVKD. The CDR3 runs to 14 residues. CDR3 in DNA: TGTACCATCAGCCTAGCGGGGGAAACAGATATGCAGTATTTT. Amino acid sequence: CTISLAGETDMQYF.

CDR3 coding DNA: TGTGCCAGCAGCTTCGGTGGGCTAGTAGATCGAGAGACCCAGTACTTC. This codes for CASSFGGLVDRETQYF. The chain couples TRBV11-2 to TRBJ2-5; D is unresolved. The CDR3 totals 16 residues. Germline values: CDR1 SGHAT, CDR2 FQNNGV. Trimming took 3 bases from V and 4 from J, leaving 18 bases between them. Full variable domain (remainder filled in from reference TRBV11-2 and TRBJ2-5): EAGVAQSPRYKIIEKRQSVAFWCNPISGHATLYWYQQILGQGPKLLIQFQNNGVVDDSQLPKDRFSAERLKGVDSTLKIQPAKLEDSAVYLCASSFGGLVDRETQYFGPGTRLLVL.

This clonotype was counted only a few times. J is TRBJ2-4 and V is TRBV7-2; tentative D call: TRBD1 (5 bases). CDR3 length: 15 amino acids. The V end was cut by 5 bases, the J end by 5 bases, with 16 bases between. CDR1 and CDR2 from the germline V gene are SGHTA and FQGNSA. In DNA, the CDR3 is TGTGCCAGCAGCCGGGTTGGGCAGGGTGAAAACATTCAGTACTTC. Translating gives CASSRVGQGENIQYF. Drawing the rest from reference TRBV7-2 and TRBJ2-4, the complete variable domain is GAGVSQSPSNKVTEKGKDVELRCDPISGHTALYWYRQSLGQGLEFLIYFQGNSAPDKSGLPSDRFSAERTGGSVSTLTIQRTQQEDSAVYLCASSRVGQGENIQYFGAGTRLSVL.

This clonotype has more than one count but fewer than ten. J is TRBJ2-4 and V is TRBV21-1; the tabulated D call, TRBD2, remains unverified against the DNA. The J call is uncertain, as TRBJ2-7 better fits the DNA end. TRBV21-1 is listed as a pseudogene. The CDR3 sequence is 17 residues long. The chain's CDR3 is CASSKVGVGPILDEQYF. Here the CDR3 DNA reads TGTGCCAGCAGCAAAGTGGGGGTCGGGCCTATTCTCGACGAGCAGTACTTC.

This clonotype came up a few times. In DNA, the CDR3 is TGCGCCAGCAGCCAAGATCCGCAGGGGCCGGCCTCCTACGAGCAGTACTTC. Amino acids: CASSQDPQGPASYEQYF. V is TRBV4-3 and J is TRBJ2-7; D possibly corresponds to TRBD1 (6 bases). V was cut by 0 bases and J by 0 bases, with 15 bases left in between. The CDR3 length is 17 residues. Germline CDR1 and CDR2: LGHNA and YSLEER.

V usage is TRBV9 and J usage is TRBJ2-1; 10 nucleotides line up with TRBD1. V shed 3 bases and J 5 bases; nucleotides not matched to a gene: 8. The CDR3 extends over 16 amino acids. Germline values: CDR1 SGDLS, CDR2 YYNGEE. CDR3 in amino acids: CASSAQRQGAHNEQFF. DNA for the CDR3: TGTGCCAGCAGCGCTCAGAGACAGGGGGCTCACAATGAGCAGTTCTTC.

To note about this clonotype: One base away lies a much larger clone, so this may be a sequencing read error. The chain has TRBV4-2 and TRBJ2-2; D may be TRBD1 or TRBD2 (5 bases each). Trimming cost V 3 bases and J 9 bases, with 11 bases left between them. The CDR3 sequence is 13 residues long. The germline gives CDR1 LGHNA, CDR2 YNFKEQ. DNA for the CDR3: TGTGCCAGCAGCCACTGGGGGACCAGGGAGCTGTTTTTT. Protein sequence: CASSHWGTRELFF.

This chain joins TRBV10-3 and TRBJ1-1; no reliable D call. V lost 6 bases, J lost 1 base, and 9 bases lay in between. Germline assignment: CDR1 ENHRY and CDR2 SYGVKD. There are 13 residues in the CDR3. CDR3 DNA sequence: TGTGCCATCAGCCAGTTGGCGAACACTGAAGCTTTCTTT. This gives the protein CAISQLANTEAFF.

A word on this clonotype: Given a much more abundant clone one base away, this may be a read error. The chain is built from TRBV7-2 and TRBJ2-3; 8 nucleotides align to TRBD2. The germline CDR1 and CDR2 sequences are SGHTA and FQGNSA. The CDR3 sequence is 14 residues long. CDR3: CARSVAGSADTQYF. The CDR3 DNA follows: TGTGCCCGCAGCGTAGCGGGGAGCGCAGATACGCAGTATTTT.

J is TRBJ1-2 and V is TRBV28; possibly TRBD1 for D (5 bases). The CDR3 is 12 amino acids. CDR1 is MDHEN, CDR2 SYDVKM, per germline. The CDR3 DNA is TGTGGCGTAGACCACCAAGGGACGGGCTACACCTTC. Translating gives CGVDHQGTGYTF.

This clonotype was counted only a few times. The gene calls are TRBV5-1 and TRBJ2-3; D is perhaps TRBD1 or TRBD2 (6 bases each). Germline CDR1 SGHRS, CDR2 YFSETQ. The CDR3 length is 16 residues. The V gene lost 2 bases and the J gene lost 5 bases, with 18 bases spanning the gap. The CDR3 sequence: CASSFYGGSVVDTQYF. In nucleotides, the CDR3 is TGCGCCAGCAGCTTTTACGGGGGCTCCGTCGTAGATACGCAGTATTTT.

The CDR3 spells CASSYPTSGGAHRDTQYF. The CDR3 DNA sequence: TGTGCCAGCAGTTACCCTACTAGCGGGGGGGCCCATAGGGATACGCAGTATTTT. The J gene is TRBJ2-3, the V gene TRBV6-2 or TRBV6-3, with 13 bases matching TRBD2. V was clipped by 2 bases and J by 6 bases; unmatched bases: 11. This CDR3 spans 18 amino acids. CDR1 is MNHEY and CDR2 is SVGEGT in the germline V gene.